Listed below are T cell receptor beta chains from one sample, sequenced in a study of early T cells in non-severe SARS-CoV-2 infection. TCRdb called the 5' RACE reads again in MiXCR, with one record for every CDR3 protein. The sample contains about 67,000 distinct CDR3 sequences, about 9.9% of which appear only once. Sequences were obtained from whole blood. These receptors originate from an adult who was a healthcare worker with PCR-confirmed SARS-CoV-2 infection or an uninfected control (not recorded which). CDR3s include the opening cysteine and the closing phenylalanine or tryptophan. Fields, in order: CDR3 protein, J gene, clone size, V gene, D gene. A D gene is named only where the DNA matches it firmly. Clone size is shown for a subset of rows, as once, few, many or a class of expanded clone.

CATGLAGAEQFF	TRBJ2-1	many	TRBV12-3/TRBV12-4	TRBD2
CASSPGLPSSYNEQFF	TRBJ2-1	.	TRBV9	TRBD2
CASSPGSGRAWDEQYF	TRBJ2-7	many	TRBV18	TRBD2
CSAGGTRTQHF	TRBJ1-5	.	TRBV20-1	.
CASSVVGGPALNNEQFF	TRBJ2-1	many	TRBV13	.
CASSDPGLNSYEQYF	TRBJ2-7	many	TRBV2	TRBD2
CASSSLHRPYREGRRETQYF	TRBJ2-5	few	TRBV7-8	TRBD2
CSVRTGNYGYTF	TRBJ1-2	.	TRBV29-1	TRBD1
CASSLSEGGRTRSPLHF	TRBJ1-6	.	TRBV5-1	.
CASSLTQGIEAFF	TRBJ1-1	.	TRBV27	.
CASSQWVSYEQYF	TRBJ2-7	many	TRBV3-1	.
CASRRKPGDGVGEQYF	TRBJ2-7	many	TRBV6-5	.
CASIPSGGLQETQYF	TRBJ2-5	few	TRBV6-5	TRBD2
CASRPGGGLVSEQYF	TRBJ2-7	.	TRBV27	TRBD1
CASSLPTGGIEAFF	TRBJ1-1	many	TRBV7-9	TRBD1
CSVAGQEANYGYTF	TRBJ1-2	few	TRBV29-1	TRBD1
CASGLDRDRTLNTEAFF	TRBJ1-1	many	TRBV12-5	.
CASSGLGLAGGDEQFF	TRBJ2-1	many	TRBV3-1	TRBD2
CASSPSGRGKRNEQFF	TRBJ2-1	many	TRBV14	TRBD2
CASSKAEGTDTQYF	TRBJ2-3	many	TRBV21-1	.
CASSPRGGTDTQYF	TRBJ2-3	few	TRBV18	.
CSVLSGNGPDTQYF	TRBJ2-3	many	TRBV29-1	TRBD2
CATSQPNLQETQYF	TRBJ2-5	few	TRBV15	.
CSASWTSGDEWDNEQFF	TRBJ2-1	many	TRBV20-1	TRBD2
CASSLVAAGGPGELFF	TRBJ2-2	many	TRBV7-8	TRBD2
CASSSRDRALVYGYTF	TRBJ1-2	many	TRBV12-3/TRBV12-4	TRBD1
CSARGPNTEAFF	TRBJ1-1	many	TRBV29-1	.
CASQFTPGAETQYF	TRBJ2-5	few	TRBV28	.
CSGVGQNTGELFF	TRBJ2-2	few	TRBV29-1	.
CASSRGGTFKNGYTF	TRBJ1-2	many	TRBV7-2	.
CASSASGSYNEQFF	TRBJ2-1	many	TRBV19	.
CSAEGASGALYNEQFF	TRBJ2-1	many	TRBV29-1	TRBD2
CSASTGANSGANVLTF	TRBJ2-6	.	TRBV20-1	.
CAGGGGTQYF	TRBJ2-3	few	TRBV6-1	.
CASSESVGRLETQYF	TRBJ2-5	many	TRBV6-1	.
CASSLGHGLGETQYF	TRBJ2-5	.	TRBV12-3/TRBV12-4	.
CASSPTTLLSGNTIYF	TRBJ1-3	many	TRBV12-3/TRBV12-4	.
CSVVIQGPTEAFF	TRBJ1-1	.	TRBV29-1	.
CASSHPDEGGHYNEQFF	TRBJ2-1	.	TRBV23-1	.
CASSLVGAPNQPQHF	TRBJ1-5	many	TRBV5-1	.
CASSPWGLGTGELFF	TRBJ2-2	many	TRBV5-1	TRBD2
CASSSRQGIMNTEAFF	TRBJ1-1	many	TRBV7-8	TRBD1
CASRGERTQYF	TRBJ2-5	.	TRBV12-3/TRBV12-4	.